Listed below are T cell receptor beta chains from one sample, sequenced in a study of identical twins. TCRdb reprocessed the 5' RACE reads via MiXCR and lists one record per CDR3 protein. This sample yields about 890,000 distinct CDR3 sequences, of which 9% to 15% are seen a single time; roughly 1.6% belongs to the top ten. The same data also went into a second study, on yellow fever vaccine responses in identical twins.

The sample consisted of PBMCs. The source is a woman aged 18-30 years in good health. CDR3s include the opening cysteine and the closing phenylalanine or tryptophan.

j_call	v_call	cdr3_aa
TRBJ2-6	TRBV28	CASLSPGQAHSGANVLTF
TRBJ2-5	TRBV7-6	CASSFATGTSGRETQYF
TRBJ2-7	TRBV7-9	CASSAPGQGVNEQYF
TRBJ2-2	TRBV20-1	CSARDLLGAGGGTGELFF
TRBJ1-1	TRBV6-5	CASSYSLVTEAFF
TRBJ2-1	TRBV11-1	CASSLVGLAGGRNNEQFF
TRBJ2-1	TRBV2	CASSGLPGLAGPAEQFF
TRBJ2-4	TRBV15	CATSRGFIQYF
TRBJ1-1	TRBV12-3/TRBV12-4	CASRSREGGKTEAFF
TRBJ2-5	TRBV28	CASRLTGLVGTQYF
TRBJ2-1	TRBV4-1	CASSQDSAGGLGEQFF
TRBJ2-6	TRBV27	CASSSVLAGVLAGANVLTF
TRBJ1-1	TRBV3-1	CASSQGQVRGNTEAFF
TRBJ1-2	TRBV20-1	CSAQPRDNTNYGYTF
TRBJ2-1	TRBV19	CASNRELTSNEEFF
TRBJ1-2	TRBV12-3/TRBV12-4	CASSYRGPLTGYTF
TRBJ1-5	TRBV6-2/TRBV6-3	CASSSHRFQFEQPQHF
TRBJ1-1	TRBV5-4	CASSPFGGVNPEAFF
TRBJ2-7	TRBV29-1	CSVETSGRNEQYF
TRBJ2-1	TRBV24-1	CATSYNYEQFF
TRBJ2-3	TRBV20-1	CSARAQGVTDTQYF
TRBJ2-3	TRBV7-3	CASSLIAGLAVVNTDTQYF
TRBJ1-1	TRBV3-1	CASSRDRQSAEAFF
TRBJ1-2	TRBV2	CASSEAWGTYGYTF
TRBJ2-4	TRBV19	CASSMTPVPIQYF
TRBJ2-1	TRBV29-1	CSVYLPPSYNEQFF
TRBJ2-1	TRBV2	CASSSSGRGGSEQFF
TRBJ2-1	TRBV6-1	CASSRDRVNNEQFF
TRBJ2-1	TRBV5-1	CASSLPAGGQGYNEQFF
TRBJ2-1	TRBV18	CASSPPGTVNNEQFF
TRBJ1-2	TRBV12-3/TRBV12-4	CASSTGPEGYTF
TRBJ2-3	TRBV6-5	CASTGNTDTQYF
TRBJ1-5	TRBV15	CATSRDLGGDQPQHF
TRBJ2-3	TRBV7-9	CASSLPDITDTQYF
TRBJ1-1	TRBV20-1	CSAPGRSEAFF
TRBJ2-5	TRBV10-3	CAIGPGLGDQETQYF
TRBJ2-5	TRBV29-1	CSVDGLAANQETQYF
TRBJ2-1	TRBV12-3/TRBV12-4	CASIAGTTSYNEQFF
TRBJ2-5	TRBV5-1	CASSWTSGRFGETQYF